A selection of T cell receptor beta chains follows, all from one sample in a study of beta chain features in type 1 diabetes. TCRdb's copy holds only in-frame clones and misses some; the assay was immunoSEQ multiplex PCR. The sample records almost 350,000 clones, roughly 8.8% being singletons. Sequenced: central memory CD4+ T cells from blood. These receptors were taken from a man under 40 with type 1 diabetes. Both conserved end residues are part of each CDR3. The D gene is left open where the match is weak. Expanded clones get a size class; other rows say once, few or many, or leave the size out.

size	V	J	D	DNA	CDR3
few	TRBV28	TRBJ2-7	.	TGTGCCAGCAGTTTTGGGGGACACCAGTCCTACGAGCAGTACTTC	CASSFGGHQSYEQYF
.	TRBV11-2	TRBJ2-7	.	TGTGCCAGCAGCTTAGGTCTAGCTCGCTCCTACGAGCAGTACTTC	CASSLGLARSYEQYF
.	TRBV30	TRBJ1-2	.	TGTGCCTGGAGTGTAGGGGGCTATGGCTACACCTTC	CAWSVGGYGYTF
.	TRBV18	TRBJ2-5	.	TGTGCCAGCTCACCACCTAACTACCTCCAGGGGGGGTACCAAGAGACCCAGTACTTC	CASSPPNYLQGGYQETQYF
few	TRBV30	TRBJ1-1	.	TGTGCCTGGGGCCCCCGGGGACGGCAGAACACTGAAGCTTTCTTT	CAWGPRGRQNTEAFF
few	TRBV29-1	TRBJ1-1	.	TGCAGCGTTGCCGGGGACACTGAAGCTTTCTTT	CSVAGDTEAFF
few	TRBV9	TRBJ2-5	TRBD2	TGTGCCAGCAGCGTCCCAGCGGGGGGGCAAGAGACCCAGTACTTC	CASSVPAGGQETQYF
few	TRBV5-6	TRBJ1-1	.	TGTGCCAGCAGCTTGACAGTACAGACTGAAGCTTTCTTT	CASSLTVQTEAFF
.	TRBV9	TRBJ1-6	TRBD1	TGTGCCAGCAGCACCGGACAGGGTAATTCACCCCTCCACTTT	CASSTGQGNSPLHF
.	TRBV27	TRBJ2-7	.	TGTGCCAGCAGTTTAAGGGACGGACCCTACGAGCAGTACTTC	CASSLRDGPYEQYF
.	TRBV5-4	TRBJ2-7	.	TGTGCCAGCAGCTTCGCTAGCCGTACCGGCGAGCAGTACTTC	CASSFASRTGEQYF
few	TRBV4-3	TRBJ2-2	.	TGCGCCAGCAGCCAAGAGGCACCGGGTTGGGACACCGGGGAGCTGTTTTTT	CASSQEAPGWDTGELFF
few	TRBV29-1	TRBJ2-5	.	TGCAGCGTGGTTCAGGGATCGGCAGAGACCCAGTACTTC	CSVVQGSAETQYF
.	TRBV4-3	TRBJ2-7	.	TGCGCCAGCAGCCAAGTCAGGCAGAAAGGTCCCTACGAGCAGTACTTC	CASSQVRQKGPYEQYF
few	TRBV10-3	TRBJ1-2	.	TGTGCCATCAGTGAGAAAGAGGGTTATGGCTACACCTTC	CAISEKEGYGYTF
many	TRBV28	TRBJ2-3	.	TGTGCCAGCAGCACCCATAGTGGTACGCAGTATTTT	CASSTHSGTQYF
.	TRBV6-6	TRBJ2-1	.	TGTGCCAGCACCAGGGACTACAATGAGCAGTTCTTC	CASTRDYNEQFF
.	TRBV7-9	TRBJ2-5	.	TGTGCCAGCAGCTTATATGGGGAAGAGACCCAGTACTTC	CASSLYGEETQYF
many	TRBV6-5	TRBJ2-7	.	TGTGCCAGCGGGACAATTACCTACGAGCAGTACTTC	CASGTITYEQYF
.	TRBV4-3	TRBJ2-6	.	TGCGCCAGCAGCCAAGATGTCGGCATGTTTCTCTCTGGGGCCAACGTCCTGACTTTC	CASSQDVGMFLSGANVLTF
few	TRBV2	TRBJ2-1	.	TGTGCCAGCAGTGGGCAGGGGGGCTACAATGAGCAGTTCTTC	CASSGQGGYNEQFF
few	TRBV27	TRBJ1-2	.	TGTGCCAGCAGCCCCACAGCGGGCTATGGCTACACCTTC	CASSPTAGYGYTF
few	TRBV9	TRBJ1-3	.	TGTGCCAGCAGCGTAGGAGGGGATGGAAACACCATATATTTT	CASSVGGDGNTIYF
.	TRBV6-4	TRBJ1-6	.	TGTGCCAGCAGTGATGGGGAAGGGACTAATTCACCCCTCCACTTT	CASSDGEGTNSPLHF
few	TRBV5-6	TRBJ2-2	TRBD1	TGTGCCAGCAGCGGAGGGACAGGGGGCTGGACCGGGGAGCTGTTTTTT	CASSGGTGGWTGELFF
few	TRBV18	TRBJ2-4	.	TGTGCCAGCTCACCAAAGGGCAACTTGGACGGGAACATTCAGTACTTC	CASSPKGNLDGNIQYF
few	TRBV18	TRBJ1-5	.	TGTGCCAGCTCACCACAAAGGGTTGGACAGCCCCAGCATTTT	CASSPQRVGQPQHF
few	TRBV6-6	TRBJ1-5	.	TGTGCCAGCCTGCAGGGACAAAGGCCCAATCAGCCCCAGCATTTT	CASLQGQRPNQPQHF
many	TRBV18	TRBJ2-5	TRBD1	TGTGCCAGCTCACTGGGACAGCAAGAGACCCAGTACTTC	CASSLGQQETQYF
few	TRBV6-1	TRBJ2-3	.	TGTGCCAGCAGGGCGCGCGGCACAGATACGCAGTATTTT	CASRARGTDTQYF
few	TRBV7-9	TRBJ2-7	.	TGTGCCAGCAGTTCGGGACTCTTCTACGAGCAGTACTTC	CASSSGLFYEQYF
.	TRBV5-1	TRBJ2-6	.	TGCGCCAGCAGCTTGGGGCAGGGAGCGCAAGCTGGGGCCAACGTCCTGACTTTC	CASSLGQGAQAGANVLTF
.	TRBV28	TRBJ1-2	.	TGTGCCAGCAGTGTCGGACAGCAGCTGGGCTACACCTTC	CASSVGQQLGYTF
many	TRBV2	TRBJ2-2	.	TGTGCCAGCAGTAAGGACTCCGCGAACACCGGGGAGCTGTTTTTT	CASSKDSANTGELFF
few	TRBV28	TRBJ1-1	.	TGTGCCAGCAGTTTCGGGCAGGGAAGGGGTGAAGCTTTCTTT	CASSFGQGRGEAFF
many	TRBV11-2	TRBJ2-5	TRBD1	TGTGCCAGCAGCCAAATCCCGGGACAGGGGGAGACCCAGTACTTC	CASSQIPGQGETQYF
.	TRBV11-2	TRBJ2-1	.	TGTGCCAGCAGCTTAGTCGGCGGGCCCCGGTTCTTC	CASSLVGGPRFF
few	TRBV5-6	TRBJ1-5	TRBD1	TGTGCCAGCAGTATGGCCGGCAGAGGGGGCGTAGACAGCAATCAGCCCCAGCATTTT	CASSMAGRGGVDSNQPQHF
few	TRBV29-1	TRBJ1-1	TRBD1	TGCAGCGGTGGGACAGGGAGCACTGAAGCTTTCTTT	CSGGTGSTEAFF
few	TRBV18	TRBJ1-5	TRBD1	TGTGCCAGCTCACAGACAGGGTCGGTGAGCAATCAGCCCCAGCATTTT	CASSQTGSVSNQPQHF
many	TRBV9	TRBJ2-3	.	TGTGCCAGCAGCACGGTAGCAGATACGCAGTATTTT	CASSTVADTQYF
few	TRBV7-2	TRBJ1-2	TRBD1	TGTGCCAGCAGCGACGGACAGGGTCTTGGCTACACCTTC	CASSDGQGLGYTF
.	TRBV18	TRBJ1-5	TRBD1	TGTGCCAGCTCACCGGGACAGCCGAGCTATAGCAATCAGCCCCAGCATTTT	CASSPGQPSYSNQPQHF
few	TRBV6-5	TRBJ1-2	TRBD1	TGTGCCAGCCGGCCGACAGGGTCATTGCATGGCTACACCTTC	CASRPTGSLHGYTF
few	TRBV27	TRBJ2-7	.	TGTGCCAGCAGTTTAAGGGTACACTCCTACGAGCAGTACTTC	CASSLRVHSYEQYF
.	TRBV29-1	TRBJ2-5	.	TGCAGCGTTGATCGGGGAAGGGAGACCCAGTACTTC	CSVDRGRETQYF
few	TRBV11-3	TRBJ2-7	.	TGTGCCAGCAGCTTGGGATCGACGCGGCAGTACTTC	CASSLGSTRQYF
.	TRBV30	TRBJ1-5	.	TGTGCCTGGAGTATCAGGGGAGGGAATCAGCCCCAGCATTTT	CAWSIRGGNQPQHF
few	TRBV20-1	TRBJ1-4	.	TGCAGTGTGGTGGAGGATGAAAAACTGTTTTTT	CSVVEDEKLFF
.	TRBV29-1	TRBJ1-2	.	TGCAGCGGAGGGGACCACTATGGCTACACCTTC	CSGGDHYGYTF
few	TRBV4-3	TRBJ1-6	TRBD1	TGCGCCAGCAGCCGAGGGACAGGGGCTAATTCACCCCTCCACTTT	CASSRGTGANSPLHF
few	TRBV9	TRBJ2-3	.	TGTGCCAGCAGCGTAGTGCGGGGTTCAGATACGCAGTATTTT	CASSVVRGSDTQYF